This T cell receptor (beta chain) was identified in a study of T-cell memory formation after mild COVID-19. Study-level findings and limits: Clones contracting day 15 to 85 were balanced CD4/CD8; later expanders leaned CD4+.

About this clonotype: Its antigen is unidentified.

It was 5'RACE with constant-segment primers that produced the TCR alpha and TCR beta cDNA libraries, which carried sample barcodes and UMIs. TCRdb re-called the 5' RACE reads with MiXCR, one entry per CDR3 protein. The sample includes approximately 98,000 distinct CDR3 sequences, 15% to 20% of them seen just once. The CDR3 sequence is 14 residues long. The V gene lost 3 bases and the J gene lost 3 bases, with 8 bases spanning the gap. Germline values: CDR1 SEHNR, CDR2 FQNEAQ (reference sequence). The chain joins TRBV7-9 to TRBJ1-4, with no clear D. Source material: PBMCs or a T cell subset sorted from them (not recorded which). The clonotype originates from a man younger than 30 who had mild COVID-19 (a few samples of this study predate the infection). Cell type and time point are not known. The CDR3 DNA is TGTGCCAGCAGCTTGAGAGCGGCTAATGAAAAACTGTTTTTT. Protein product: CASSLRAANEKLFF.